The 30 T cell receptor beta chains in this list originate from one sample, sequenced in a study of T cells in Graves' hyperthyroidism and ophthalmopathy. Amplification of TCR beta CDR3 regions was performed using RNA transcripts as template. The HTBI primer set served for first-round RT-PCR of the TCR CDR3. In TCRdb, the multiplex PCR reads were re-called with MiXCR into one record per CDR3 protein. The table has around 35,000 distinct CDR3 sequences, 45% to 55% seen once; the top ten hold roughly 25%. The sample consisted of blood. The receptors stem from a woman aged 40 to 55 with Graves' ophthalmopathy.

This rearrangement joins TRBV19 to TRBJ2-4; TRBD2 agrees at 11 bases. The V and J ends lost 3 bases and 7 bases, in that order; junction bases with no gene match: 5. The CDR3 is made up of 15 amino acids. CDR1 and CDR2 from the germline V gene are LNHDA and SQIVND (reference sequence). This CDR3 is CASSILAGGSNIQYF. The CDR3 DNA is TGTGCCAGTAGTATTCTAGCGGGAGGATCCAACATTCAGTACTTC.

The chain has TRBV2 and TRBJ2-2, with 9 bases identical to TRBD1. The CDR3 totals 15 residues. V dropped 6 bases and J dropped 3; count of bases not matched to a gene: 5. Germline-derived CDR1 and CDR2 are SNHLY and FYNNEI. CDR3 bases: TGTGCCAGCAGGCCGGGACAGGGTTACACCGGGGAGCTGTTTTTT. It encodes CASRPGQGYTGELFF.

This clonotype was seen at least ten times. The CDR3 is CASSLGGGNQETQYF. Written as DNA, the CDR3 is TGTGCCAGCAGCCTCGGGGGGGGGAACCAAGAGACCCAGTACTTC. The V gene is TRBV7-3, the J gene TRBJ2-5, with 8 positions matching TRBD2. In germline, CDR1 is SGHTA, CDR2 FQGTGA. The V segment lost 5 bases and the J segment 0 bases; nucleotides outside the gene matches: 5. The CDR3 contains 15 residues.

This clonotype was detected many times. The CDR3 sequence: CASRPNGVLPGANVLTF. CDR3 coding DNA: TGTGCCAGTAGACCCAACGGAGTGCTTCCCGGGGCCAACGTCCTGACTTTC. The chain uses TRBV19 and TRBJ2-6; D gene unclear. The CDR3 runs to 17 residues. Trimming removed 6 bases from V and 4 bases from J, with 19 bases in between. Per germline, CDR1 LNHDA and CDR2 SQIVND (reference sequence).

This chain connects TRBV5-1 to TRBJ1-6, with D uncertain. V gave up 2 bases and J gave up 6 bases, with 18 bases separating them. The CDR3 contains 17 residues. Germline values: CDR1 SGHRS, CDR2 YFSETQ. The CDR3 nucleotides are TGCGCCAGCAGCTTACGCCCAGAGGGCACAGCTAATTCACCCCTCCACTTT. Amino acid sequence: CASSLRPEGTANSPLHF.

This clonotype came up many times. V is TRBV6-2 or TRBV6-3 and J is TRBJ2-3, with D perhaps matching TRBD2 (6 bases). Germline V gives CDR1 MNHEY, CDR2 SVGEGT. This CDR3 is 14 amino acids long. Trimming took off 5 bases at V and 6 bases at J, with 15 bases between the two ends. CDR3 region: CASSPPYRGDTQYF. CDR3 DNA: TGTGCCAGCAGTCCTCCTTATCGGGGGGATACGCAGTATTTT.

The rearrangement links TRBV10-3 to TRBJ2-1, with 9 bases aligning to TRBD2. Germline CDR1 ENHRY, CDR2 SYGVKD. The V and J ends lost 4 bases and 0 bases, in that order; junction bases with no gene match: 10. This CDR3 is built from 18 residues. Written as DNA, the CDR3 is TGTGCCATCAGTGCCGGGACTAGCCGGGGGTTCTCCTACAATGAGCAGTTCTTC. Its protein product is CAISAGTSRGFSYNEQFF.

This clonotype was found many times. V usage is TRBV7-9 and J usage is TRBJ1-1; 7 bases align to TRBD1. This CDR3 contains 15 residues. Germline trimming cut 0 bases from V and 1 base from J; bases unmatched to any gene: 2. Looked up from germline, CDR1 is SEHNR and CDR2 is FQNEAQ (reference sequence). DNA for the CDR3: TGTGCCAGCAGCTTAGCGGGACAGAAGAACACTGAAGCTTTCTTT. Translating gives CASSLAGQKNTEAFF.

Worth noting for this clonotype: No DNA is shown, since the ends of the CDR3 on it are uncertain; the CDR3 is the one TCRdb lists. The rearrangement uses TRBV7-2 and TRBJ2-2; the D segment call TRBD2 is taken from the table without a DNA check. CDR1 and CDR2 (germline): SGHTA, FQGNSA. Ends included, the CDR3 has 22 residues. The CDR3 region is CASSLPGFSSYEQYFGPGELFF.

In its sample, this clonotype was seen many times. The chain carries TRBV6-1 and TRBJ1-5; D is possibly TRBD1 (5 bases). Germline V lookup: CDR1 MNHNS, CDR2 SASEGT. V was cut by 4 bases and J by 4 bases, with 14 bases left in between. This CDR3 has 15 amino acids. DNA for the CDR3: TGTGCCAGCAGTGCCGGTAGGGGTGGGAATCAGCCCCAGCATTTT. Translated, it gives CASSAGRGGNQPQHF.

In this sample, this clonotype turned up many times. The chain employs TRBV5-1 and TRBJ2-3, with 8 bases that match TRBD2. Germline CDR1 SGHRS, CDR2 YFSETQ. The junction had 14 bases not matched to a gene; V was cut back by 5 bases and J by 6 bases. CDR3 length: 16 amino acids. CDR3 nucleotides: TGCGCCAGCAGGAGGCAGGCGGCGGGAGGACAGGATACGCAGTATTTT. Encoded protein: CASRRQAAGGQDTQYF.

As to this clonotype: The conserved phenylalanine or tryptophan normally closing the CDR3 is absent here, so this likely arose from a read error. The rearrangement uses TRBV5-8 and TRBJ1-2; 10 nucleotides match TRBD1. Per the germline V gene, CDR1 is SGHTS and CDR2 is YDEGEE. CDR3 length equals 14 residues. In DNA, the CDR3 is TGTGCCGGCAGCTTGGACAGGGGGTTCTATGGCTACACCTCC. Translation gives CAGSLDRGFYGYTS.

This clonotype was counted at least ten times. The chain combines TRBV20-1 with TRBJ1-2, with a tentative D call TRBD1 (6 bases). Germline CDR1 is DFQATT and CDR2 is SNEGSKA (reference sequence). V gave up 2 bases and J gave up 4 bases, with 11 bases separating them. This CDR3 region has 13 residues. The CDR3 region has the DNA TGCAGTGCTAGAAGAGGACAGCCCTATGGCTACACCTTC. Translated, it gives CSARRGQPYGYTF.

This clonotype occurred many times. J is TRBJ2-7 and V is TRBV4-2, with TRBD2 identical over 14 bases. Germline V gene sequence: CDR1 LGHNA, CDR2 YNFKEQ. There are 16 residues in the CDR3. The ends lost 0 bases at V and 3 bases at J; junction bases unmatched: 1. The CDR3 reads CASSQEGLAGVYEQYF. CDR3 nucleotides: TGTGCCAGCAGCCAAGAGGGACTAGCGGGAGTCTACGAGCAGTACTTC.

This clonotype was observed a handful of times. This chain connects TRBV3-1 to TRBJ2-7; possible D gene TRBD1, 5 bases. The CDR3 is made up of 13 amino acids. V was pared by 3 bases and J by 2 bases, with 8 bases between. Germline assignment: CDR1 LGHDT and CDR2 YNNKEL (reference sequence). In nucleotides, the CDR3 is TGTGCCAGCAGCCAGACAGTTGCCTACGAGCAGTACTTC. This encodes CASSQTVAYEQYF.

The CDR3 sequence is CTSSPGTSGGIPETQYF. CDR3 DNA sequence: TGTACCAGCAGTCCCGGGACTAGCGGGGGGATACCCGAGACCCAGTACTTC. The gene calls are TRBV7-2 and TRBJ2-5, with TRBD2 matching over 15 bases. Germline assignment: CDR1 SGHTA and CDR2 FQGNSA. V was pared by 6 bases and J by 5 bases, with 10 bases of the junction left unmatched. The CDR3 spans 17 residues.

As regards this clonotype: No conserved phenylalanine or tryptophan ends this CDR3, so it is likely a read error. The chain is built from TRBV12-3 or TRBV12-4 and TRBJ2-7; D is unresolved. The CDR3 covers 13 residues. CDR3 protein: CDSRLARGNEQYI. The DNA of the CDR3 is TGTGACAGCAGATTAGCCAGAGGCAACGAGCAGTACATC.

The chain couples TRBV10-3 to TRBJ1-2; D perhaps matches TRBD1 (5 bases). This CDR3 region has 14 residues. CDR1 and CDR2 (germline): ENHRY, SYGVKD. With 9 bases removed from V and 8 bases from J, the gap between germline ends came to 22 bases. The CDR3 DNA is TGTGCCATTAGAGGAACAGGAGATTCGAGGGGCTACACCTTC. This codes for CAIRGTGDSRGYTF.

J is TRBJ1-5 and V is TRBV20-1; 8 bases line up with TRBD1. There are 16 residues in the CDR3. Germline values: CDR1 DFQATT, CDR2 SNEGSKA (reference sequence). V trimming: 5 bases; J trimming: 6 bases; junction bases outside the gene matches: 15. Here the CDR3 DNA reads TGCAGTGCTTCGGGGCAGGGGGCGCGAGGGCGTCAGCCCCAGCATTTT. Encoded protein: CSASGQGARGRQPQHF.

CDR3: CASSLGETQTDTQYF. CDR3 coding DNA: TGTGCCAGCAGCTTAGGGGAGACCCAGACGGATACGCAGTATTTT. The rearrangement links TRBV7-6 to TRBJ2-3; tentatively, D is TRBD2 (5 bases). The CDR3 covers 15 residues. V lost 1 base and J 6 bases, leaving 14 bases between the germline ends. CDR1 and CDR2 (germline): SGHVS, FNYEAQ.

Of note for this clonotype: A much larger clone lies one base from this, so it may be a read error. Since no conserved phenylalanine or tryptophan closes the CDR3, a read error is the likely cause. This CDR3 reads CASSLGTGKSYEQYL. The CDR3 DNA is TGTGCCAGCAGTTTAGGGACAGGGAAATCCTACGAGCAGTACCTC. The chain is built from TRBV28 and TRBJ2-7, with TRBD1 matching 9 bases. The CDR3 totals 15 residues. Trimming at V came to 2 bases and at J to 1 base, leaving 3 bases not matched to a gene. The germline V gene has CDR1 MDHEN and CDR2 SYDVKM.

Remarks on this clonotype: A read error may be the cause here, since a much bigger clone is one base away. The CDR3 sequence is CVSSLPNEQFF. DNA of the CDR3: TGTGTCAGCAGTCTACCCAATGAGCAGTTCTTC. V gene TRBV2 combines with J gene TRBJ2-1; D is unresolved. Germline CDR1 is SNHLY and CDR2 is FYNNEI. This CDR3 has 11 amino acids.

This clonotype was detected many times. An end of the junction differs from the germline gene, which may be a read error. The chain employs TRBV20-1 and TRBJ2-3; 9 nucleotides line up with TRBD2. Germline-derived CDR1 and CDR2 are DFQATT and SNEGSKA (reference sequence). The CDR3 consists of 14 residues. The CDR3 coding sequence is TGCAGTGCTATCGGCGGGGGGGGCTATAGATACGCAGTATTT. Encoded protein: CSAIGGGGYRYAVF.

This clonotype was counted ten times or more. The rearrangement links TRBV20-1 to TRBJ1-4; D is possibly TRBD1 (6 bases). Germline CDR1 is DFQATT and CDR2 is SNEGSKA (reference sequence). V dropped 4 bases and J dropped 0 bases, with 12 bases sitting between them. This CDR3 comprises 15 residues. CDR3 in amino acids: CSAKQGWATNEKLFF. CDR3 nucleotide sequence: TGCAGTGCTAAACAGGGTTGGGCAACTAATGAAAAACTGTTTTTT.

This clonotype was detected many times. The CDR3 here is CASSVRGETQYF. The CDR3 DNA sequence: TGTGCCAGCAGTGTGAGGGGAGAGACCCAGTACTTC. The rearrangement uses TRBV2 and TRBJ2-5; D assignment may be TRBD1 or TRBD2 (5 bases each). This CDR3 has 12 residues. Germline V CDR1 and CDR2: SNHLY, FYNNEI. Between the trimmed V and J ends, which lost 4 bases and 4 bases, there was a span of 7 bases. The full variable domain, in which reference TRBV2 and TRBJ2-5 provide the parts outside the CDR3, is EPEVTQTPSHQVTQMGQEVILRCVPISNHLYFYWYRQILGQKVEFLVSFYNNEISEKSEIFDDQFSVERPDGSNFTLKIRSTKLEDSAMYFCASSVRGETQYFGPGTRLLVL.

The V and J genes are TRBV19 and TRBJ2-7, with 11 nucleotides matching TRBD2. V dropped 10 bases and J dropped 2; count of bases not matched to a gene: 4. Looked up from germline, CDR1 is LNHDA and CDR2 is SQIVND (reference sequence). This CDR3 is 13 amino acids long. The CDR3 loop reads CAKIAGGAYEQYF. The CDR3 DNA reads as TGTGCCAAGATAGCGGGGGGGGCCTACGAGCAGTACTTC.

The table lists this clonotype with many counts. The chain recombines TRBV9 with TRBJ1-2, with TRBD1 as a possible D gene (5 bases). The CDR3 sequence is 15 residues long. Deletions cut 0 bases from V and 5 bases from J, with 14 bases between. CDR1 is SGDLS, CDR2 YYNGEE, per germline. CDR3 coding DNA: TGTGCCAGCAGCGTAGCGCAGGGCTCTCCTTATGGCTACACCTTC. Its translation is CASSVAQGSPYGYTF.

The chain uses TRBV20-1 and TRBJ2-5, with TRBD2 matching 10 bases. The germline CDR1 and CDR2 sequences are DFQATT and SNEGSKA (reference sequence). The trim removed 6 bases at V and 5 bases at J, leaving 9 bases unmatched. The CDR3 loop spans 14 amino acids. CDR3 sequence reads: CSARKGLAWETQYF. CDR3 sequence (DNA): TGCAGTGCCCGGAAGGGACTAGCGTGGGAGACCCAGTACTTC.

Concerning this clonotype: Likely a read error: the CDR3 ends without its conserved phenylalanine or tryptophan. The DNA is omitted, as the CDR3 cannot be located on it reliably, and the CDR3 follows TCRdb's listing. The V gene is TRBV7-8, the J gene TRBJ1-2. The germline V gene has CDR1 SGHVS and CDR2 FQNEAQ. The CDR3 sequence runs 8 residues, both termini included. CDR3 protein: CASSPEGL.

In this sample, this clonotype turned up many times. This chain links TRBV6-5 with TRBJ2-7, with 7 positions matching TRBD1. Germline lookup yields CDR1 MNHEY and CDR2 SVGAGI. The CDR3 has 14 residues. After removal of 5 bases from V and 1 base from J, the junction contained 5 bases not matched to a gene. CDR3 coding DNA: TGTGCCAGCAGTCCCCTGACAGGGTCCTACGAGCAGTACTTC. Its translation: CASSPLTGSYEQYF.